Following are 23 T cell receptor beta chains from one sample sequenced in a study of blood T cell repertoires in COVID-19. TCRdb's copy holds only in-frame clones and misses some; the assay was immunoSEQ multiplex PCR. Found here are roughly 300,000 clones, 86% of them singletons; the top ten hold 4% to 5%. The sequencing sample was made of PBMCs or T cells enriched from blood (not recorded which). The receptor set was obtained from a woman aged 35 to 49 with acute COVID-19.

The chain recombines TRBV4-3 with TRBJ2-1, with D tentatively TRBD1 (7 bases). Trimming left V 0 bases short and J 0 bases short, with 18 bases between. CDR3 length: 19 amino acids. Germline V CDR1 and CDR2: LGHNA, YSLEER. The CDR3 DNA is TGCGCCAGCAGCCAAGATAGCAGGGGGGCTATTAGCTCCTACAATGAGCAGTTCTTC. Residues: CASSQDSRGAISSYNEQFF.

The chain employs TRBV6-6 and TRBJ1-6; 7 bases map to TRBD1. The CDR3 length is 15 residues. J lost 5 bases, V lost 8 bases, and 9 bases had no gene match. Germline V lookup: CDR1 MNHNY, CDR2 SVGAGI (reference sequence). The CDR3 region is CASGSTGRHNSPLHF. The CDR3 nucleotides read TGTGCCAGCGGGTCGACAGGGAGGCATAATTCACCCCTCCACTTT.

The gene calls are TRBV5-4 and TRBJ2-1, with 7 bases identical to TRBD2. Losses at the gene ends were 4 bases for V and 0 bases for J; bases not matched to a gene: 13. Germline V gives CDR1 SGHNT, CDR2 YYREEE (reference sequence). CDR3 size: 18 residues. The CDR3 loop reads CASSPNLMGGSSYNEQFF. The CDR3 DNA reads TGTGCCAGCAGCCCGAATCTTATGGGAGGGAGCTCCTACAATGAGCAGTTCTTC.

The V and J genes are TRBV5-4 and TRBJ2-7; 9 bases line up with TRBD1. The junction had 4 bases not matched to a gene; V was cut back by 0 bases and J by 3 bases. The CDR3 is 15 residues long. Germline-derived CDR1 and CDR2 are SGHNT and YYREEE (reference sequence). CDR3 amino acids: CASSLEDRGDYEQYF. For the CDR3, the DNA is TGTGCCAGCAGCTTGGAGGACAGGGGTGACTACGAGCAGTACTTC.

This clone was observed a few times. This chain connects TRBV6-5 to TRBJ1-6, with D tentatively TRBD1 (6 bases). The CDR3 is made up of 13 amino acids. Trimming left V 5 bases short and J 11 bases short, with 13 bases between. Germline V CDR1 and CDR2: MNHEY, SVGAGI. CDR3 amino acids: CASSRTRGPPLHF. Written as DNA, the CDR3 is TGTGCCAGCAGTCGAACCAGGGGTCCACCCCTCCACTTT.

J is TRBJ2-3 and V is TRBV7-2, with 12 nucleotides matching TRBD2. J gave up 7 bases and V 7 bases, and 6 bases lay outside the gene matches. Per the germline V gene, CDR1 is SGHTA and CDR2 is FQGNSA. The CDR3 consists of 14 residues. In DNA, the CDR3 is TGTGCCAGCACCCTAGCGGGGGGGCCGAATACGCAGTATTTT. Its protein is CASTLAGGPNTQYF.

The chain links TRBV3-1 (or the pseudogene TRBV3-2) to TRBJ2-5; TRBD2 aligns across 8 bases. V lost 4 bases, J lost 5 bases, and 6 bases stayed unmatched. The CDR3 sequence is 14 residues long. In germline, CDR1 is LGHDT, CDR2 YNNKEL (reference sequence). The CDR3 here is CASSLRLALETQYF. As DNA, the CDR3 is TGTGCCAGCAGCCTCCGACTAGCGTTGGAGACCCAGTACTTC.

CDR3 coding DNA: TGTGCCAGCAGCCGAGCCGCTGGGACCCAGTACTTC. It yields the protein CASSRAAGTQYF. The chain uses TRBV5-6 and TRBJ2-5; D call uncertain. V lost 4 bases to trimming and J lost 7 bases, with 11 bases between them. The CDR3 runs 12 residues. Germline CDR1 and CDR2: SGHDT and YYEEEE.

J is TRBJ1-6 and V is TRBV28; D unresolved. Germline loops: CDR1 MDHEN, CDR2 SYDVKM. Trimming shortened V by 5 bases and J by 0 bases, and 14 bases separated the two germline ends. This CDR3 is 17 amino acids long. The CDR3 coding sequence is TGTGCCAGCAGTCCTACTTCATCGAGCTCCTATAATTCACCCCTCCACTTT. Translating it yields CASSPTSSSSYNSPLHF. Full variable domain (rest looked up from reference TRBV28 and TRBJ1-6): DVKVTQSSRYLVKRTGEKVFLECVQDMDHENMFWYRQDPGLGLRLIYFSYDVKMKEKGDIPEGYSVSREKKERFSLILESASTNQTSMYLCASSPTSSSSYNSPLHFGNGTRLTVT.

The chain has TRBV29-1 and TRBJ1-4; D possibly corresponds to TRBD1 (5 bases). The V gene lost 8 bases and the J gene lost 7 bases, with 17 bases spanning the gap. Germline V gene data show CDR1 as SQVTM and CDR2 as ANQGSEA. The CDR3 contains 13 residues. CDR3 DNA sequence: TGCAGCATCTCCGGGGGTGGGACTGAAAAACTGTTTTTT. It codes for CSISGGGTEKLFF.

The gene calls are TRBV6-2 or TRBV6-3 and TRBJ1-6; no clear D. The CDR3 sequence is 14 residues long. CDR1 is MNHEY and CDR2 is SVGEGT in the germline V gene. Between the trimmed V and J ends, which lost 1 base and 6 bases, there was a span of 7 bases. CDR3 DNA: TGTGCCAGCAGTTACTGGGCCGGTAATTCACCCCTCCACTTT. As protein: CASSYWAGNSPLHF.

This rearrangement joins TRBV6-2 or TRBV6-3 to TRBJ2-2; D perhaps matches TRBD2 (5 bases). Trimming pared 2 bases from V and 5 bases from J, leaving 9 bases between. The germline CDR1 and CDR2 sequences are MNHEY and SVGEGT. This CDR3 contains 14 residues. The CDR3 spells CASSYGRGTGELFF. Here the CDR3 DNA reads TGTGCCAGCAGTTACGGCCGCGGGACCGGGGAGCTGTTTTTT.

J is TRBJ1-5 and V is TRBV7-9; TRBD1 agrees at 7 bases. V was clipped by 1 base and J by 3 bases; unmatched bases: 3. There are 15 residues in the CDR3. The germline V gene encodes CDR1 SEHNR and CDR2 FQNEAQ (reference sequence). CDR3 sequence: CASSLEGAPNQPQHF. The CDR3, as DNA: TGTGCCAGCAGCTTAGAGGGGGCTCCCAATCAGCCCCAGCATTTT.

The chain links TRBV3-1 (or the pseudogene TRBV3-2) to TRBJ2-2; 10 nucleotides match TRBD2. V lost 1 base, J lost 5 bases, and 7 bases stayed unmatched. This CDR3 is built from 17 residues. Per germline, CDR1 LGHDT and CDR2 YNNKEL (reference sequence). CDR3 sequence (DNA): TGTGCCAGCAGCCAAGTAGCAGCGGGGGGGCAGACCGGGGAGCTGTTTTTT. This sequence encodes CASSQVAAGGQTGELFF.

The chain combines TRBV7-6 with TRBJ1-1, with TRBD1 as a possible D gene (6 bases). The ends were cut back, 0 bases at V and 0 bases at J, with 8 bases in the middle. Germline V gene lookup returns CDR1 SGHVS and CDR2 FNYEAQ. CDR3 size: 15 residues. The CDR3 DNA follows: TGTGCCAGCAGCTTAGCGAGACAGGTGAACACTGAAGCTTTCTTT. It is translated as CASSLARQVNTEAFF.

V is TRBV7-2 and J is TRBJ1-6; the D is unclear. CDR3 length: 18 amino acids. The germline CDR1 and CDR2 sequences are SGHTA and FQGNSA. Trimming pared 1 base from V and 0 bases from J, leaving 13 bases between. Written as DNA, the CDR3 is TGTGCCAGCAGCTTAGGTCGGTCCCTTGGCTCCTATAATTCACCCCTCCACTTT. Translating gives CASSLGRSLGSYNSPLHF.

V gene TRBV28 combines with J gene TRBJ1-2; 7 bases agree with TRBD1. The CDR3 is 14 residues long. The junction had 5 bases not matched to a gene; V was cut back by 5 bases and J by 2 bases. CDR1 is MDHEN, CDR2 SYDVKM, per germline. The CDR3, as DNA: TGTGCCAGCAGTCGGACAGGCGGGAACTATGGCTACACCTTC. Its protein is CASSRTGGNYGYTF.

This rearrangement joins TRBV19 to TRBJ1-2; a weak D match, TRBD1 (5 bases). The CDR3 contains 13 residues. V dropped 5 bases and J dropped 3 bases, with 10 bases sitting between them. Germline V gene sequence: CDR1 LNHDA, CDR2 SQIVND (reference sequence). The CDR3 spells CASSAGAYYGYTF. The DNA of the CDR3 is TGTGCCAGTAGTGCTGGGGCCTACTATGGCTACACCTTC.

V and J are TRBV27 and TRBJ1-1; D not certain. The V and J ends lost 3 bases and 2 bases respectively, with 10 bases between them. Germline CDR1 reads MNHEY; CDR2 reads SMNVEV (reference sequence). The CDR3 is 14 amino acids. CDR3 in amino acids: CASSFLAGNTEAFF. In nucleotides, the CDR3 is TGTGCCAGCAGTTTCTTGGCGGGTAACACTGAAGCTTTCTTT.

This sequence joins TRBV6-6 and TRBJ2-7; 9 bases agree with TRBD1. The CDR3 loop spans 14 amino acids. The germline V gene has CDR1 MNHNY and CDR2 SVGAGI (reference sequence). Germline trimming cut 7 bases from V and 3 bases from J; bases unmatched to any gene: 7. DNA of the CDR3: TGTGCCAGCAACTTACAGGGGGCTATCTACGAGCAGTACTTC. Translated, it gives CASNLQGAIYEQYF.

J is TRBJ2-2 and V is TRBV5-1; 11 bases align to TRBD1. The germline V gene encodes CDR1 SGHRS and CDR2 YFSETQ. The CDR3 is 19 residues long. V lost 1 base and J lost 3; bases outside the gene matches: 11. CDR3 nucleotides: TGCGCCAGCAGCTTGAGGATGGACAGGGGGCCCACCTACACCGGGGAGCTGTTTTTT. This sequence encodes CASSLRMDRGPTYTGELFF.

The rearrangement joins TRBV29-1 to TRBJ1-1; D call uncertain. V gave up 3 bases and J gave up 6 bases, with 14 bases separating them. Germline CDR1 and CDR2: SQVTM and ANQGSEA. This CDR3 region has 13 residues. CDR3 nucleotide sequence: TGCAGCGTTGATCGCGGGGATGGAGCTGAAGCTTTCTTT. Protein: CSVDRGDGAEAFF.

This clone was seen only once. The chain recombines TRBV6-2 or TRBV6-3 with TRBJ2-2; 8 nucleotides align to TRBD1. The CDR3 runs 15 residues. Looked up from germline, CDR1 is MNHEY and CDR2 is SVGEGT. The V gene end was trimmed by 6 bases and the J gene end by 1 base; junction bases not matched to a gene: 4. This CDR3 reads CASSWTGLNTGELFF. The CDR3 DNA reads TGTGCCAGCAGCTGGACAGGGTTGAACACCGGGGAGCTGTTTTTT.